This TCR beta chain was sequenced in a study of control samples from healthy donors and cancer patients. V was clipped by 4 bases and J by 1 base, with 7 bases between them. CDR3 size: 13 residues. CDR1 is MGHRA and CDR2 is YSYEKL in the germline V gene. Data came from immunoSEQ multiplex PCR; TCRdb stores just in-frame clones and leaves some out. Altogether roughly 80,000 clones are present, roughly 90% being singletons, with the ten largest covering 5.7%. The gene calls are TRBV4-1 and TRBJ1-2, with a weak D call TRBD1 (5 bases). This receptor was taken from a woman between 45 and 60 years old in good health. Sequenced: blood. The CDR3 sequence is CASSPTDNYGYTF. CDR3 coding DNA: TGCGCCAGCAGCCCGACAGATAACTATGGCTACACCTTC.